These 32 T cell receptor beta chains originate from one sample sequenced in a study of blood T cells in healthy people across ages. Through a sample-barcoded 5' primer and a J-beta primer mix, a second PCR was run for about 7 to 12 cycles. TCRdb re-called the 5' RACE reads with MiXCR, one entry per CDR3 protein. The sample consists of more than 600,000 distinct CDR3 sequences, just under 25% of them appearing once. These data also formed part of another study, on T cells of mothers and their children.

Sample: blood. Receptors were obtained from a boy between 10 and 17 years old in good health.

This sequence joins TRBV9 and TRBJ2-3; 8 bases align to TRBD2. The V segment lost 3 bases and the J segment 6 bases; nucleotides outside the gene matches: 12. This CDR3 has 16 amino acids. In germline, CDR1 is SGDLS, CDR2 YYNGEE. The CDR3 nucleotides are TGTGCCAGCAGCGGATCATCCCTAGCGGGCAGGGATACGCAGTATTTT. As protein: CASSGSSLAGRDTQYF.

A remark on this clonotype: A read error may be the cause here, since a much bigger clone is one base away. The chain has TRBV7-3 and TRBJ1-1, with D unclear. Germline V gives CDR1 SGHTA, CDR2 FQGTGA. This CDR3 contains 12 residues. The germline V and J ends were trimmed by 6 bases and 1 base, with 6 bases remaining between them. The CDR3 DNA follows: TGTGCCAGCAGGGGGAGGAACACTGAAGCTTTCTTT. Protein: CASRGRNTEAFF.

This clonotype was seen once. The chain's CDR3 is CASSPGGSETKNIQYF. The DNA of the CDR3 is TGTGCCAGCTCACCAGGAGGAAGCGAAACCAAAAACATTCAGTACTTC. The rearrangement joins TRBV18 to TRBJ2-4, with D possibly TRBD2 on 5 matching bases. The CDR3 loop spans 16 amino acids. Deletions cut 2 bases from V and 2 bases from J, with 13 bases between. Germline values: CDR1 KGHSH, CDR2 LQKENI.

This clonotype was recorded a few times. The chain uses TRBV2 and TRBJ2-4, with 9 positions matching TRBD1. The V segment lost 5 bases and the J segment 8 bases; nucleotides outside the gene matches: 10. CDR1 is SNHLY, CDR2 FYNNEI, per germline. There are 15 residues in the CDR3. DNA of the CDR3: TGTGCCAGCAGTATGACAGGGGGTTCACTCGACATTCAGTACTTC. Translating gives CASSMTGGSLDIQYF.

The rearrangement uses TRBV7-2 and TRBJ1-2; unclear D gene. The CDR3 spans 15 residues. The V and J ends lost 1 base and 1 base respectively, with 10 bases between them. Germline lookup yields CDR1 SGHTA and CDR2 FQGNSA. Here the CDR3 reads CASSLVAVDNYGYTF. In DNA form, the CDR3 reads TGTGCCAGCAGCTTAGTGGCAGTGGATAACTATGGCTACACCTTC. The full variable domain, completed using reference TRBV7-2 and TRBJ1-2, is GAGVSQSPSNKVTEKGKDVELRCDPISGHTALYWYRQSLGQGLEFLIYFQGNSAPDKSGLPSDRFSAERTGGSVSTLTIQRTQQEDSAVYLCASSLVAVDNYGYTFGSGTRLTVV.

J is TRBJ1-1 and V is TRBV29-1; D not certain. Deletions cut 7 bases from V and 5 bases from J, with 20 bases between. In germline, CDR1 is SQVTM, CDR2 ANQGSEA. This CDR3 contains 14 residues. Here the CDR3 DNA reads TGCAGCGCTACCTTCCGCGGGAGTTGGACTGAAGCTTTCTTT. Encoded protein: CSATFRGSWTEAFF.

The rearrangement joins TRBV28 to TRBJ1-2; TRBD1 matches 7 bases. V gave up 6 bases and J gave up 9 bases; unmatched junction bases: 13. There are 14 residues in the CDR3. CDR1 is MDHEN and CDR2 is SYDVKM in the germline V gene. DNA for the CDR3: TGTGCCAGCAGAAGCCGACAGGGAGGGCTGCGCTACACCTTC. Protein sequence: CASRSRQGGLRYTF.

CDR3 residues: CASSVNLEETQYF. CDR3 nucleotides: TGTGCCAGCAGCGTAAACCTTGAAGAGACCCAGTACTTC. The chain combines TRBV7-9 with TRBJ2-5; D not certain. V lost 5 bases, J lost 3 bases, and 10 bases lay in between. The germline CDR1 and CDR2 sequences are SEHNR and FQNEAQ (reference sequence). The CDR3 is made up of 13 amino acids.

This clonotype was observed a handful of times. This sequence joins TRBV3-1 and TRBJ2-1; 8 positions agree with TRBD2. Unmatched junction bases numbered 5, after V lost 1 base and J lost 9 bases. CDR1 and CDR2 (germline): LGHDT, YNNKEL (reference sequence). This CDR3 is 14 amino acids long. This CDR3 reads CASSQGSAGGEQFF. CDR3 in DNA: TGTGCCAGCAGCCAAGGCTCTGCGGGAGGTGAGCAGTTCTTC.

CDR3 loop: CSARRGASGGTGELFF. As DNA, the CDR3 is TGCAGTGCTAGAAGGGGGGCTAGCGGGGGTACCGGGGAGCTGTTTTTT. The rearrangement links TRBV20-1 to TRBJ2-2; TRBD2 aligns across 10 bases. Germline values: CDR1 DFQATT, CDR2 SNEGSKA (reference sequence). With V trimmed by 2 bases and J by 5 bases, 8 bases remained unmatched. The CDR3 contains 16 residues.

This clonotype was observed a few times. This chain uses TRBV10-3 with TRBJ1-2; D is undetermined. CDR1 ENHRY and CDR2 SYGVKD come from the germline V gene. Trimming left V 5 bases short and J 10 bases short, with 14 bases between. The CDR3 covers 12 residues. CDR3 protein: CAISSQQGLYTF. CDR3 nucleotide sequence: TGTGCCATCAGTAGCCAACAAGGCCTCTACACCTTC.

The CDR3 loop reads CASSFLAGPETQYF. The CDR3, as DNA: TGTGCCAGCAGCTTCTTAGCGGGCCCTGAGACCCAGTACTTC. The V gene is TRBV7-2, the J gene TRBJ2-5, with 7 bases that match TRBD2. The junction had 6 bases not matched to a gene; V was cut back by 3 bases and J by 5 bases. The CDR3 totals 14 residues. CDR1 is SGHTA, CDR2 FQGNSA, per germline.

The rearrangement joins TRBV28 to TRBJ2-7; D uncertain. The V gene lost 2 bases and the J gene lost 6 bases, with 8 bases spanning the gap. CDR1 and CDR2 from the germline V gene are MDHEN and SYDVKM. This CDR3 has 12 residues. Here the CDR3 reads CASSLPLTEQYF. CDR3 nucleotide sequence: TGTGCCAGCAGTTTACCCCTCACCGAGCAGTACTTC.

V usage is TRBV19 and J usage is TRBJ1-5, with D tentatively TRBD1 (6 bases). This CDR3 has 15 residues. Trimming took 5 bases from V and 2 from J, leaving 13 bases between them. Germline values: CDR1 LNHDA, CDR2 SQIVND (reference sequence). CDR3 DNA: TGTGCCAGTAGTGTCCTTGGGGGCGGCAATCAGCCCCAGCATTTT. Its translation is CASSVLGGGNQPQHF.

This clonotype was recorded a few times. CDR3: CASSLGLAGGSTDTQYF. DNA of the CDR3: TGTGCCAGCAGCCTAGGGCTAGCGGGAGGAAGCACAGATACGCAGTATTTT. The chain uses TRBV7-9 and TRBJ2-3; 11 bases are a match to TRBD2. Per germline, CDR1 SEHNR and CDR2 FQNEAQ (reference sequence). This CDR3 has 17 residues. V was pared by 5 bases and J by 0 bases, with 7 bases of the junction left unmatched.

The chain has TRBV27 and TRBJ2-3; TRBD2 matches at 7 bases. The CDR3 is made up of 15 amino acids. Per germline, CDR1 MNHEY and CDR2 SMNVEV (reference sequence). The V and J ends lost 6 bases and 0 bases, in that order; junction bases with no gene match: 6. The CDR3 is CASSPGGFSTDTQYF. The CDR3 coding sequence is TGTGCCAGCAGCCCCGGGGGGTTCAGCACAGATACGCAGTATTTT.

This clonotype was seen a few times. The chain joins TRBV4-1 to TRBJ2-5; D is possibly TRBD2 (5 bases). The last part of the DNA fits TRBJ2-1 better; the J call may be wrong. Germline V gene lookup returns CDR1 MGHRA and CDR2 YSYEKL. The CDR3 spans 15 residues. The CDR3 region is CASSQRSGGYNEQFF. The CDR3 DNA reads TGCGCCAGCAGCCAAAGAAGCGGAGGATACAATGAGCAGTTCTTC.

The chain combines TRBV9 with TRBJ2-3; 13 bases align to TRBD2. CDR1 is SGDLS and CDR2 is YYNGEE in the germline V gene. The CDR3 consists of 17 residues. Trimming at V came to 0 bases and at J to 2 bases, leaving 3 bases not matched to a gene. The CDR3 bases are TGTGCCAGCAGCGTAGGGGGACTAGCGGGACCCACAGATACGCAGTATTTT. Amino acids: CASSVGGLAGPTDTQYF.

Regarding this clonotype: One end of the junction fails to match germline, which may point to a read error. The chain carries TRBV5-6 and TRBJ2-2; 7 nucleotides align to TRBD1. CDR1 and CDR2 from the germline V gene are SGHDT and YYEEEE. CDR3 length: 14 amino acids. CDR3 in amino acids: CVSSLGQWTGELFF. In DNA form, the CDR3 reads TGTGTCAGCAGCTTGGGACAGTGGACCGGGGAGCTGTTTTTT. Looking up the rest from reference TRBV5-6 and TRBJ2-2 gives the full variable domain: DAGVTQSPTHLIKTRGQQVTLRCSPKSGHDTVSWYQQALGQGPQFIFQYYEEEERQRGNFPDRFSGHQFPNYSSELNVNALLLGDSALYLCVSSLGQWTGELFFGEGSRLTVL.

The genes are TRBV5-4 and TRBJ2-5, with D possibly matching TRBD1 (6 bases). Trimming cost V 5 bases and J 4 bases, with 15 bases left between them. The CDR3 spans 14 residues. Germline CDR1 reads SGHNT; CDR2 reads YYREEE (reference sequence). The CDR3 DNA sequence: TGTGCCAGCAGTCCTACCCGACAGGTAGAGACCCAGTACTTC. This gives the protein CASSPTRQVETQYF. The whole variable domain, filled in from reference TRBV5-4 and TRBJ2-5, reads ETGVTQSPTHLIKTRGQQVTLRCSSQSGHNTVSWYQQALGQGPQFIFQYYREEENGRGNFPPRFSGLQFPNYSSELNVNALELDDSALYLCASSPTRQVETQYFGPGTRLLVL.

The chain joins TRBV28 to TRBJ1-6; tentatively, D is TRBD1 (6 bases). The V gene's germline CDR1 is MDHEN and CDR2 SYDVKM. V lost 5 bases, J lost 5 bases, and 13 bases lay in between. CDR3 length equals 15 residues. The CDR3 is CASSHRQVNNSPLHF. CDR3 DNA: TGTGCCAGCAGTCACCGACAGGTGAATAATTCACCCCTCCACTTT.

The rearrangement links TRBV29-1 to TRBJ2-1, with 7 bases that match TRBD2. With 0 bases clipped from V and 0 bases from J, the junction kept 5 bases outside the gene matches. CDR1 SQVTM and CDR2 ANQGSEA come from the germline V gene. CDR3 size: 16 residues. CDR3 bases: TGCAGCGTTGAAGAGTCTAGCGGCCTCTCCTACAATGAGCAGTTCTTC. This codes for CSVEESSGLSYNEQFF.

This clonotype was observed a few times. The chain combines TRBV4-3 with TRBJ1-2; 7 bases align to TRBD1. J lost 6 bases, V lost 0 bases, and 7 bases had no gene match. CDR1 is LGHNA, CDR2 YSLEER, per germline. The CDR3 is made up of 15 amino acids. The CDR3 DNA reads TGCGCCAGCAGCCAAGACTACCAGGGGGTGGATGGCTACACCTTC. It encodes CASSQDYQGVDGYTF.

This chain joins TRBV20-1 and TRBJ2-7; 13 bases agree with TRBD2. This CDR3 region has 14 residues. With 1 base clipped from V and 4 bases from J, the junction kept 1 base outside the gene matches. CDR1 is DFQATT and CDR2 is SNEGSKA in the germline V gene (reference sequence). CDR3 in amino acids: CSARGLAGGYEQYF. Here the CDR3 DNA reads TGCAGTGCTAGAGGACTAGCGGGAGGTTACGAGCAGTACTTC.

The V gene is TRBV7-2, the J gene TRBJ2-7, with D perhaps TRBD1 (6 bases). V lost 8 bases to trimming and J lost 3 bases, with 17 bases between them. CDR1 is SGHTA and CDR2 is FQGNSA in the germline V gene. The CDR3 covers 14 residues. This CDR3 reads CASGRKDSLYEQYF. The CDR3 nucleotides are TGTGCCAGCGGGCGAAAGGACAGCCTCTACGAGCAGTACTTC.

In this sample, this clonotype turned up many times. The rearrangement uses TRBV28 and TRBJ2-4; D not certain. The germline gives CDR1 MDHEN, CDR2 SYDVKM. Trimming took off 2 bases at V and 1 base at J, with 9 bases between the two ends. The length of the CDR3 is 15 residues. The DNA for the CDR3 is TGTGCCAGCAGTTTAAATGTAGGGGCCAAAAACATTCAGTACTTC. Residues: CASSLNVGAKNIQYF.

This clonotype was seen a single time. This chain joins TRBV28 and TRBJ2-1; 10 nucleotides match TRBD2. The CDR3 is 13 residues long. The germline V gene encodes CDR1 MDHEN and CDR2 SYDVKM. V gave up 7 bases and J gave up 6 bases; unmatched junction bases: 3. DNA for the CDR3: TGTGCCAGCAAGAGCGGGAGGGGCAATGAGCAGTTCTTC. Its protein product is CASKSGRGNEQFF.

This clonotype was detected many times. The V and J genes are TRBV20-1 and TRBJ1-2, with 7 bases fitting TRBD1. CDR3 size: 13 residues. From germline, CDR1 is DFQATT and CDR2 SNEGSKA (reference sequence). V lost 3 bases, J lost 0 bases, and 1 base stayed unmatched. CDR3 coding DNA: TGCAGTGCTAGGGGGACAGCTAACTATGGCTACACCTTC. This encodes CSARGTANYGYTF.

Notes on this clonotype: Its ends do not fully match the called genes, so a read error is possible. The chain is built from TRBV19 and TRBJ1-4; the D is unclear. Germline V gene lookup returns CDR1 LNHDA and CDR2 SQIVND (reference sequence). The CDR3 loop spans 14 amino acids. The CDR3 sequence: CASSSVNDDEKLFF. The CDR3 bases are TGTGCCAGTAGCTCGGTTAACGATGATGAGAAACTGTTTTTT.

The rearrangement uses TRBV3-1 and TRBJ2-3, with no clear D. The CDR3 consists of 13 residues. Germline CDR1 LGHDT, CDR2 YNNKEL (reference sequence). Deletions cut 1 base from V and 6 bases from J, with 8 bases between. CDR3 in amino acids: CASSQANGDTQYF. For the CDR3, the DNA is TGTGCCAGCAGCCAAGCCAATGGGGATACGCAGTATTTT.

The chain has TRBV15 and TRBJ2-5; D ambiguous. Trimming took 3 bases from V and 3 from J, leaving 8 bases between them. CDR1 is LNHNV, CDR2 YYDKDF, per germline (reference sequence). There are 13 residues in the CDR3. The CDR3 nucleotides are TGTGCCACCAGCAGGTATAGGGAAGAGACCCAGTACTTC. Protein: CATSRYREETQYF.

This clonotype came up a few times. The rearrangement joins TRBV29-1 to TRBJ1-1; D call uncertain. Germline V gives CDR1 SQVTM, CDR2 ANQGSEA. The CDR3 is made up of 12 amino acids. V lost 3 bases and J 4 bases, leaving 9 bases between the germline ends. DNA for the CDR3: TGCAGCGTTGATGAACAGAGCACTGAAGCTTTCTTT. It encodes CSVDEQSTEAFF.